The 12 T cell receptor beta chains reported below all come from one sample, sequenced in a study of blood T cell repertoires in COVID-19. Data came from immunoSEQ multiplex PCR; TCRdb stores just in-frame clones and leaves some out. The sample consists of approximately 89,000 clones, more than 70% of them appearing once. The sequencing sample was made of peripheral blood. These receptors originate from a man between 70 and 80 years old with acute or convalescent COVID-19.

This chain uses TRBV21-1 with TRBJ2-7; no DNA check was done on the table's D call, TRBD1. TRBV21-1 is recorded as a pseudogene. The CDR3 has 15 residues. The chain's CDR3 is CASSRDRGTKYEQYF. CDR3 in DNA: TGTGCCAGCAGCAGAGACAGGGGCACTAAGTATGAGCAGTACTTC.

This sequence joins TRBV24-1 and TRBJ1-2; 8 bases map to TRBD1. Germline CDR1 reads KGHDR; CDR2 reads SFDVKD. CDR3 length equals 15 residues. Germline trimming cut 1 base from V and 7 bases from J; bases unmatched to any gene: 7. CDR3 sequence (DNA): TGTGCCACCAGTGATTTCCGACAGGGGACCGCTGGCTACACCTTC. As protein: CATSDFRQGTAGYTF.

The gene calls are TRBV5-1 and TRBJ1-2; 10 bases align to TRBD1. Germline values: CDR1 SGHRS, CDR2 YFSETQ. V was clipped by 4 bases and J by 8 bases; unmatched bases: 11. The CDR3 is 15 residues long. CDR3 bases: TGCGCCAGCAGCGAGCCCGGGACAGGGGTAAAGGGCTACACCTTC. It specifies CASSEPGTGVKGYTF.

This clone was seen more than once but under ten times. The CDR3 reads CATSDSRGANQPQHF. The CDR3 DNA follows: TGTGCCACCAGTGATTCCAGGGGGGCCAATCAGCCCCAGCATTTT. The gene calls are TRBV24-1 and TRBJ1-5; 7 nucleotides match TRBD1. CDR1 is KGHDR and CDR2 is SFDVKD in the germline V gene. This CDR3 is built from 15 residues. Trimming removed 2 bases from V and 3 bases from J; junction bases left unmatched: 3.

The chain recombines TRBV7-6 with TRBJ2-1; D gene unclear. CDR1 is SGHVS and CDR2 is FNYEAQ in the germline V gene. The CDR3 contains 15 residues. The V gene lost 0 bases and the J gene lost 6 bases, with 12 bases spanning the gap. The DNA of the CDR3 is TGTGCCAGCAGCTTAGCGCCGAGTTCCACCAATGAGCAGTTCTTC. Protein sequence: CASSLAPSSTNEQFF.

The rearrangement joins TRBV5-1 to TRBJ2-5; 7 positions agree with TRBD2. This CDR3 contains 13 residues. The V and J ends lost 7 bases and 4 bases, in that order; junction bases with no gene match: 7. Germline V gene sequence: CDR1 SGHRS, CDR2 YFSETQ. This CDR3 reads CASHRGSGETQYF. Here the CDR3 DNA reads TGCGCCAGCCACCGCGGGAGTGGAGAGACCCAGTACTTC.

In this sample, this clone turned up a few times. The CDR3 DNA sequence: TGTGCCAGCAGCTTTGGGGGGACAGGGGTTGAAAAACTGTTTTTT. Amino acid sequence: CASSFGGTGVEKLFF. The chain employs TRBV7-2 and TRBJ1-4, with TRBD1 identical over 10 bases. There are 15 residues in the CDR3. V lost 3 bases, J lost 7 bases, and 5 bases stayed unmatched. CDR1 and CDR2 (germline): SGHTA, FQGNSA.

This rearrangement joins TRBV30 to TRBJ1-4; D perhaps matches TRBD1 (5 bases). The CDR3 spans 15 residues. CDR1 and CDR2 from the germline V gene are GTSNPN and SVGIG (reference sequence). V was trimmed by 3 bases and J by 8 bases, leaving 19 bases between them. DNA for the CDR3: TGTGCCTGGAGCCCCCGCGGGGCGAGTTGGGAAAAACTGTTTTTT. Translating it yields CAWSPRGASWEKLFF.

Points on this clone: A much larger clone sits a single nucleotide away, making a read error possible. The same CDR3 arises from other DNA sequences in this sample as well. This chain links TRBV15 with TRBJ2-2; perhaps TRBD2 as D (5 bases). The germline V gene encodes CDR1 LNHNV and CDR2 YYDKDF (reference sequence). The CDR3 has 15 residues. The CDR3 region has the DNA TGCGCCACCAGTTCACCGGCTCGGGGCACCGGGGAGCTGTTTTTT. This translates into CATSSPARGTGELFF.

V usage is TRBV2 and J usage is TRBJ2-6, with D maybe TRBD1 (6 bases). CDR3 size: 18 residues. Germline V CDR1 and CDR2: SNHLY, FYNNEI. Trimming took 7 bases from V and 0 from J, leaving 19 bases between them. CDR3 in DNA: TGTGCCAGCAATAGGGACAATCTGAGATCCTCTGGGGCCAACGTCCTGACTTTC. Protein product: CASNRDNLRSSGANVLTF.

This rearrangement joins TRBV6-6 to TRBJ1-2; D is perhaps TRBD1 (6 bases). V lost 7 bases and J lost 1, with 19 bases in between. Germline V gene sequence: CDR1 MNHNY, CDR2 SVGAGI (reference sequence). The CDR3 sequence is 16 residues long. The CDR3, as DNA: TGTGCCAGCATTTTAGGCCTTAGGGGGAGTAACTATGGCTACACCTTC. Protein product: CASILGLRGSNYGYTF.

The J gene is TRBJ2-3, the V gene TRBV2, with unresolved D. The CDR3 extends over 14 amino acids. Trimming cost V 6 bases and J 1 base, with 11 bases left between them. Per the germline V gene, CDR1 is SNHLY and CDR2 is FYNNEI. The chain's CDR3 is CASRPLGRTDTQYF. The CDR3 bases are TGTGCCAGCAGGCCCCTTGGCCGCACAGATACGCAGTATTTT.